This T cell receptor beta chain was captured in a study of technical replicates of blood from a few donors. This table comes from immunoSEQ multiplex PCR, and its TCRdb copy is limited to in-frame clones, with some not included. The sample has under 90,000 clones; 95% to 98% are singletons. V lost 8 bases to trimming and J lost 0 bases, with 10 bases between them. Germline CDR1 is SGHRS and CDR2 is YFSETQ. This CDR3 has 13 residues. Sample: T cells isolated from PBMCs. The chain has TRBV5-1 and TRBJ2-3; D may be TRBD1 (6 bases). The sequence derives from a human donor in good health. The CDR3 region is CASRTVSTDTQYF. The CDR3 DNA sequence: TGCGCCAGTCGGACAGTAAGCACAGATACGCAGTATTTT.